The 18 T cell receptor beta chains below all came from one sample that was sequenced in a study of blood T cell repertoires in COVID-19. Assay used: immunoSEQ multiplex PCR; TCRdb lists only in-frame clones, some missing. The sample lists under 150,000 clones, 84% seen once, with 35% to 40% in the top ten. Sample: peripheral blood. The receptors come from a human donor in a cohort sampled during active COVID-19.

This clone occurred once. The CDR3 DNA follows: TGTGCCAGCAGTCTCTGGCGGGGACGCACAGATACGCAGTATTTT. This gives the protein CASSLWRGRTDTQYF. This sequence joins TRBV5-4 and TRBJ2-3; D is perhaps TRBD2 (6 bases). V gave up 5 bases and J gave up 1 base, with 14 bases separating them. The germline V gene has CDR1 SGHNT and CDR2 YYREEE (reference sequence). The CDR3 totals 15 residues.

The CDR3 region is CASSRTGTGSDEQYF. The CDR3 region has the DNA TGTGCCAGCAGCAGAACTGGGACAGGGAGCGACGAGCAGTACTTC. The chain recombines TRBV27 with TRBJ2-7; 9 bases agree with TRBD1. Germline CDR1 and CDR2: MNHEY and SMNVEV (reference sequence). Trimming at V came to 6 bases and at J to 5 bases, leaving 11 bases not matched to a gene. The CDR3 extends over 15 amino acids.

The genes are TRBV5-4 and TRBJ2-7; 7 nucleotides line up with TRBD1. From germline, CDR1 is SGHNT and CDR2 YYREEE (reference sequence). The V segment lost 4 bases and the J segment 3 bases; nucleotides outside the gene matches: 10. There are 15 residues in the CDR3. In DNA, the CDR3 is TGTGCCAGCAGCCTCGAGACAGGGAGATTCTACGAGCAGTACTTC. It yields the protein CASSLETGRFYEQYF.

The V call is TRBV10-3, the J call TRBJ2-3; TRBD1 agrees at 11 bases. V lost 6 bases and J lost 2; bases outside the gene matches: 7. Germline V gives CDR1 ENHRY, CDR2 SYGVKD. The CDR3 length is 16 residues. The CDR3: CAIRGWDRGSTDTQYF. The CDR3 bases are TGTGCCATCAGAGGTTGGGACAGGGGGTCCACAGATACGCAGTATTTT.

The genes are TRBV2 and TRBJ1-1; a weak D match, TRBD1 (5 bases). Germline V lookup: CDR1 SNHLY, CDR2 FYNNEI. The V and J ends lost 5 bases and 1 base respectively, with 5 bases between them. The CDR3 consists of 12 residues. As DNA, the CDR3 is TGTGCCAGCAGTCAGGGGAACACTGAAGCTTTCTTT. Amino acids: CASSQGNTEAFF.

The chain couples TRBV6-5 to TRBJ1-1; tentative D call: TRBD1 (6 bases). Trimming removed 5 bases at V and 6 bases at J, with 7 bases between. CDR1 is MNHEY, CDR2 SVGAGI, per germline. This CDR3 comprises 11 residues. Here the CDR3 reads CASSQGPEAFF. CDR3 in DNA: TGTGCCAGCAGTCAGGGGCCTGAAGCTTTCTTT.

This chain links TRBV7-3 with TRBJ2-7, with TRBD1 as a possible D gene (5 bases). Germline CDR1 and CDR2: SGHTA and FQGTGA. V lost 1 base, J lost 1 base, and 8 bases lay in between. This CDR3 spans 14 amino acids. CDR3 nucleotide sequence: TGTGCCAGCAGCTTAAGCAGGGATTCCTACGAGCAGTACTTC. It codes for CASSLSRDSYEQYF.

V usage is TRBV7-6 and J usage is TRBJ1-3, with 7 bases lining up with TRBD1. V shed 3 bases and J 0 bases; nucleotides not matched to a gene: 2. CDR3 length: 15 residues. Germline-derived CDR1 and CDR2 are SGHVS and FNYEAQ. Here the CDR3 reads CASSFDRASGNTIYF. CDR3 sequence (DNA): TGTGCCAGCAGCTTCGACAGGGCCTCTGGAAACACCATATATTTT.

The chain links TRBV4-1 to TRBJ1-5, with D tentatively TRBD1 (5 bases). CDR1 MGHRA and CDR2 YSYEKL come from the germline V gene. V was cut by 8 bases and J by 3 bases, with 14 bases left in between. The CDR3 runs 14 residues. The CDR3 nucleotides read TGCGCCAGCGGGGGGACGGCGGACAATCAGCCCCAGCATTTT. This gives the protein CASGGTADNQPQHF.

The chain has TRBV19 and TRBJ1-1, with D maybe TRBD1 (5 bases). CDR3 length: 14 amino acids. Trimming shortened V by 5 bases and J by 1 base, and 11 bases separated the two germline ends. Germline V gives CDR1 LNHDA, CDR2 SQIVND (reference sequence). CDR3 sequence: CASSPQTANTEAFF. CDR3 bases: TGTGCCAGTAGTCCCCAGACAGCGAACACTGAAGCTTTCTTT.

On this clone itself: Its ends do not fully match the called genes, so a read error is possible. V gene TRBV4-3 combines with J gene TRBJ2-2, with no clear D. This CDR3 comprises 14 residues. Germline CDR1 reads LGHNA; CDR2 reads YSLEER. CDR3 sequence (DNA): TGCGCCAGCAGACAAGATCAGGCCACCGGGGAGCTGTTTTTT. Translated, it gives CASRQDQATGELFF.

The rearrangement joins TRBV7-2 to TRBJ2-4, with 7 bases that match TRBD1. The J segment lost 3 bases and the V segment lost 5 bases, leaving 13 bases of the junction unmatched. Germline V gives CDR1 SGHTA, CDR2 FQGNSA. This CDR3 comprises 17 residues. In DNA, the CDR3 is TGTGCCAGCAGCGCACTTTTTACAGGGGTTGGCAAAAACATTCAGTACTTC. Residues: CASSALFTGVGKNIQYF.

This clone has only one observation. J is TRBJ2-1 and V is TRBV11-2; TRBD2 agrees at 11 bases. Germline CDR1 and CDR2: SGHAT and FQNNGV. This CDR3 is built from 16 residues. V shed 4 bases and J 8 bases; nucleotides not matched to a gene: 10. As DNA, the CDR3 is TGTGCCAGCAGCTACATACTTAGCGGGGGGGCCCATGAGCAGTTCTTC. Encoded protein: CASSYILSGGAHEQFF.

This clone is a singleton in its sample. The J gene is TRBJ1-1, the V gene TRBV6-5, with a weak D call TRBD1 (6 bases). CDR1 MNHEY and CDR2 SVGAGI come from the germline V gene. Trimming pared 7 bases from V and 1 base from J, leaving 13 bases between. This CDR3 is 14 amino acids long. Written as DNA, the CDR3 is TGTGCCAGCACCATGAGGGGGGGGAACACTGAAGCTTTCTTT. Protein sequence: CASTMRGGNTEAFF.

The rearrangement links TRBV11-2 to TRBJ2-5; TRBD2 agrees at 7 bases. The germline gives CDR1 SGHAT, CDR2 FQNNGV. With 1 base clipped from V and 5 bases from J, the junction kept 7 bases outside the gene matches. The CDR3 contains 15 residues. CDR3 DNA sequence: TGTGCCAGCAGCTTAGTGGCCCTCGGGAGGGAGACCCAGTACTTC. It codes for CASSLVALGRETQYF.

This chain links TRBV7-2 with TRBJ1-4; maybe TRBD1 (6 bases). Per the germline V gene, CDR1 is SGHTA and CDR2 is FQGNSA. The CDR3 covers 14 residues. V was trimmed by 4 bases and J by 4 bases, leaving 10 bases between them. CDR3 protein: CASSYRAYNEKLFF. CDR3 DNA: TGTGCCAGCAGCTACAGGGCCTATAATGAAAAACTGTTTTTT.

CDR3 nucleotide sequence: TGTGCCAGCAGTTTCACAGGGGGAAACACCATATATTTT. It yields the protein CASSFTGGNTIYF. This chain connects TRBV28 to TRBJ1-3, with D possibly being TRBD1 (6 bases). This CDR3 has 13 residues. Trimming took 3 bases from V and 4 from J, leaving 7 bases between them. In germline, CDR1 is MDHEN, CDR2 SYDVKM.

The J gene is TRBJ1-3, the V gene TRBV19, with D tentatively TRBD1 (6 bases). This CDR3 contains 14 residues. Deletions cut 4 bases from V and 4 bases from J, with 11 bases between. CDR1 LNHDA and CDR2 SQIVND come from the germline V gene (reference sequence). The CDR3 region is CASSKGTGGNTIYF. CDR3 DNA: TGTGCCAGTAGTAAAGGAACAGGGGGAAACACCATATATTTT.